Ten or more counts support the clone carrying this TCR beta chain. These data belong to a study of response to subunit inactivated influenza vaccine. Per the germline V gene, CDR1 is SGHTA and CDR2 is FQGNSA. This CDR3 has 10 residues. From the RT-PCR reads, TCRdb called clonotypes with MiXCR, one entry per CDR3 protein. The data show about 570,000 distinct CDR3 sequences, with over 9% seen just once and more than 9.5% held by the top ten. These data were likewise used in another study, on T cells expressing NK-cell markers. This second report adds: A 5'RACE template switching approach incorporating UMIs was used to make TCR beta cDNA. The eight sequenced donors comprised seven who were HCMV-seropositive and one who was seronegative.

The chain employs TRBV7-2 and TRBJ1-4; TRBD1 might be the D (5 bases). Sequenced here: PBMCs from blood, sampled on the day of vaccination. This TCR derives from a man in his forties or fifties who received an inactivated influenza vaccine. The CDR3 bases are TGTCCCCGGGGGAGGGAAAAACTGTTTTTT. Translation: CPRGREKLFF.